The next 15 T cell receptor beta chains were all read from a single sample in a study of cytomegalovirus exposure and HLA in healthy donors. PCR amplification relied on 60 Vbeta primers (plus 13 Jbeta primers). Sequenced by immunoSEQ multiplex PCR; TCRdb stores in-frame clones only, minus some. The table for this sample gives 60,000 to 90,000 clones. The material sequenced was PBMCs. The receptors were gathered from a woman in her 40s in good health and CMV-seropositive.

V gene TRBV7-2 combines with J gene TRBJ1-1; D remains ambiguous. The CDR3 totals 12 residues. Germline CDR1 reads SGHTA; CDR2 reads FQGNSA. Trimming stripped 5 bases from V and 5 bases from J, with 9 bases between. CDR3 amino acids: CASSLRRTEAFF. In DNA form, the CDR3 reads TGTGCCAGCAGCCTCCGGAGGACTGAAGCTTTCTTT.

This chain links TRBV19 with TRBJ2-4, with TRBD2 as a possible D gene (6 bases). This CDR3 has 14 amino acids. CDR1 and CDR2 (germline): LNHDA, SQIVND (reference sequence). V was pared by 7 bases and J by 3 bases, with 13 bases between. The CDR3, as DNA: TGTGCCAGTAATCCTAGCGTAGGCAAAAACATTCAGTACTTC. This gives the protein CASNPSVGKNIQYF.

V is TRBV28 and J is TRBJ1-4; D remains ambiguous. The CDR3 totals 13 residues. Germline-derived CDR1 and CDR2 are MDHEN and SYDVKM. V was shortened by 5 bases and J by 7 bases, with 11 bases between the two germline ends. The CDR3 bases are TGTGCCAGCAGTAGCGCCCGGGGTGAAAAACTGTTTTTT. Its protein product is CASSSARGEKLFF.

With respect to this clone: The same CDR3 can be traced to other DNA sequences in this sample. CDR3 coding DNA: TGTGCTAGTGGTTTGGTACCAGGGAATTCACCCCTCCACTTT. It encodes CASGLVPGNSPLHF. The chain links TRBV12-5 to TRBJ1-6; possible D gene TRBD1, 5 bases. V lost 0 bases to trimming and J lost 7 bases, with 7 bases between them. The CDR3 has 14 amino acids. The germline V gene encodes CDR1 LGHNT and CDR2 FRNRAP.

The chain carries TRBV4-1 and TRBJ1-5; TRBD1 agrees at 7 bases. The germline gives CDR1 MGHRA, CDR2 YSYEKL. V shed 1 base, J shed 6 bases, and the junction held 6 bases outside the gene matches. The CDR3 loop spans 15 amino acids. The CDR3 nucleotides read TGCGCCAGCAGCCAAGGACAGGGAGTATTTCAGCCCCAGCATTTT. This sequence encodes CASSQGQGVFQPQHF.

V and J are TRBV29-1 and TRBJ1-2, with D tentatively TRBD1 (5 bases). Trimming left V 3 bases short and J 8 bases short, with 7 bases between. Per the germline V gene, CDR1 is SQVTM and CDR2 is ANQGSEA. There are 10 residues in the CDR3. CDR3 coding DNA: TGCAGCGTTGATCAGGGAGGCTACACCTTC. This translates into CSVDQGGYTF.

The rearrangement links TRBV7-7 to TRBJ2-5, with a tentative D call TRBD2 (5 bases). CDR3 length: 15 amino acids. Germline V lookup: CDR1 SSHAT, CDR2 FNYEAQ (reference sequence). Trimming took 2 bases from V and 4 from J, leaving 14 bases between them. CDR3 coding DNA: TGTGCCAGCAGCTTAACGCGCCTAGCCCCAGAGACCCAGTACTTC. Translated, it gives CASSLTRLAPETQYF.

The CDR3 is CASSQGLADRFYNEQFF. For the CDR3, the DNA is TGTGCCAGCAGCCAAGGACTAGCGGATCGCTTTTACAATGAGCAGTTCTTC. This chain joins TRBV7-2 and TRBJ2-1; 10 bases match TRBD2. J lost 4 bases, V lost 5 bases, and 11 bases had no gene match. The CDR3 sequence is 17 residues long. Per germline, CDR1 SGHTA and CDR2 FQGNSA.

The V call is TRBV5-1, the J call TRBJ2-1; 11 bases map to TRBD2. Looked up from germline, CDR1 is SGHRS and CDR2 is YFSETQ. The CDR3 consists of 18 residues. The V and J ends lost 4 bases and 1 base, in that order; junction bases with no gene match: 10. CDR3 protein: CASSTSLAGGPSYNEQFF. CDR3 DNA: TGCGCCAGCAGCACGAGTTTAGCGGGAGGGCCGTCCTACAATGAGCAGTTCTTC.

CDR3 protein: CASSLGTGAFYGYTF. CDR3 sequence (DNA): TGTGCCAGCAGCTTGGGGACAGGGGCCTTCTATGGCTACACCTTC. This chain connects TRBV11-2 to TRBJ1-2, with 10 bases that match TRBD1. CDR3 length: 15 amino acids. Germline V gene sequence: CDR1 SGHAT, CDR2 FQNNGV. J gave up 4 bases and V 3 bases, and 5 bases lay outside the gene matches.

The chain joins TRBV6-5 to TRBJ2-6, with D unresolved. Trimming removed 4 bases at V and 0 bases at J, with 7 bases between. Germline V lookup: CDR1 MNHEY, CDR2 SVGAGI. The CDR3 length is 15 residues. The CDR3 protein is CASSLVRSGANVLTF. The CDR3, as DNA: TGTGCCAGCAGTTTAGTCCGCTCTGGGGCCAACGTCCTGACTTTC.

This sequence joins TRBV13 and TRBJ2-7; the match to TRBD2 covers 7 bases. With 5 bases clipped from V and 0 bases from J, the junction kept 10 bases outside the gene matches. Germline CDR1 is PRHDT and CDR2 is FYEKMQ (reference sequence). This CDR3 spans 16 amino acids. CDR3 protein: CASSPGTTDTSYEQYF. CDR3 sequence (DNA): TGTGCCAGCAGCCCCGGGACTACTGACACCTCCTACGAGCAGTACTTC.

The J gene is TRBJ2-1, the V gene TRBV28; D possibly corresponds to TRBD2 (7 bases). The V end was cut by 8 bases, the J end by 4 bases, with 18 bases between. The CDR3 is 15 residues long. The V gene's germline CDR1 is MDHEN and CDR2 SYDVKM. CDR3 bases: TGTGCCAGCGGAGGGGGGGAGGCCTATTACAATGAGCAGTTCTTC. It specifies CASGGGEAYYNEQFF. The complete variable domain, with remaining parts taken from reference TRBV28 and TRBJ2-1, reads DVKVTQSSRYLVKRTGEKVFLECVQDMDHENMFWYRQDPGLGLRLIYFSYDVKMKEKGDIPEGYSVSREKKERFSLILESASTNQTSMYLCASGGGEAYYNEQFFGPGTRLTVL.

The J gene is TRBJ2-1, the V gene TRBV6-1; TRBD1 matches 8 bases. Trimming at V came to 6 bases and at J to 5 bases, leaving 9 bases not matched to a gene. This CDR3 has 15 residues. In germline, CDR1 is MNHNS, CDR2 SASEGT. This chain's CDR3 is CASSAHQGADNEQFF. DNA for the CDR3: TGTGCCAGCAGCGCCCATCAGGGGGCGGACAATGAGCAGTTCTTC.

The CDR3 DNA follows: TGTGCCAGTAGGACATTTCTAGGGACAGGGACAATCGGTCAGCCCCAGCATTTT. Its translation: CASRTFLGTGTIGQPQHF. This sequence joins TRBV19 and TRBJ1-5; TRBD1 matches 9 bases. V lost 6 bases and J lost 6; bases outside the gene matches: 18. CDR1 is LNHDA, CDR2 SQIVND, per germline (reference sequence). The CDR3 length is 18 residues.